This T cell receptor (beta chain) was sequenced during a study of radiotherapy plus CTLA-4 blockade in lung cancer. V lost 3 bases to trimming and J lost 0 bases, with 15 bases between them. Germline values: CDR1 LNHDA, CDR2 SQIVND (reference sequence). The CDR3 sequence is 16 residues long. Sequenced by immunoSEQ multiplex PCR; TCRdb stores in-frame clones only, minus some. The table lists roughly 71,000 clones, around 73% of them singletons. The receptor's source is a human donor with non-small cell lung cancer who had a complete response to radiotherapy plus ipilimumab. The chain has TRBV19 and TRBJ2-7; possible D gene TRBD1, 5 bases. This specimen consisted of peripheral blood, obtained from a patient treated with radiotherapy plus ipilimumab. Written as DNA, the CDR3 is TGTGCCAGTAGTATCCCGAGGACATCAAGCTCCTACGAGCAGTACTTC. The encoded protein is CASSIPRTSSSYEQYF.